This paragraph covers one T cell receptor (beta chain) sequence. Its antigen remains unidentified. The same CDR3 arises from other DNA sequences in this sample as well. CDR3 size: 15 residues. Looked up from germline, CDR1 is SGHRS and CDR2 is YFSETQ. V was clipped by 5 bases and J by 6 bases; unmatched bases: 8. The unexposed donors gave CD4+ T cells in about 2011-2018, prior to COVID-19. The source of the sample is a study of CD4 T cells in relation to SARS-CoV-2 and coronaviruses. Regarding the study as a whole: No crossreactivity against non-spike viral proteins was tested here.

The protocol was immunoSEQ multiplex PCR, while the TCRdb copy is restricted to in-frame clones and leaves out a portion. Here the sample spans 68,000 or so clones, over 85% being singletons. This receptor was obtained from a human donor in good health. Sequenced: naive CD4+ T cells from PBMCs. The sample's subset: naive CD4+ T cells isolated by negative enrichment. This rearrangement joins TRBV5-1 to TRBJ1-5; 10 nucleotides line up with TRBD1. The CDR3 protein is CASSLGDRGSQPQHF. The CDR3 DNA sequence: TGCGCCAGCAGTCTTGGGGACAGGGGTAGTCAGCCCCAGCATTTT.